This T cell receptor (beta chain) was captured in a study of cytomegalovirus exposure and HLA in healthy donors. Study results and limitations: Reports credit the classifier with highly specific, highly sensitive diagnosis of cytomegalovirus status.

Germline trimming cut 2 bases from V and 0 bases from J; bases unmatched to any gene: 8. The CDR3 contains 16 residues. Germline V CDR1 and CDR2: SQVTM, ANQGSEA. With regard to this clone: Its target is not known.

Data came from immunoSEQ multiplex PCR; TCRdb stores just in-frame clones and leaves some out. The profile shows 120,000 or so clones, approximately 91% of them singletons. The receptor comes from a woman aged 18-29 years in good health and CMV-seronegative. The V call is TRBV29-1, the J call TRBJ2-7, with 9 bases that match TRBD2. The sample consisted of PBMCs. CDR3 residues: CSVEPLLAGSSYEQYF. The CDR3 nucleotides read TGCAGCGTTGAACCGTTGCTAGCGGGAAGCTCCTACGAGCAGTACTTC.